The clone carrying this TCR beta chain was seen just once. Produced via immunoSEQ multiplex PCR; TCRdb's table is partial and in-frame only. The sample shows 70,000 or so clones, under 90% of them seen only once. The data were taken from a study of control samples from healthy donors and cancer patients. This CDR3 has 15 residues. Germline assignment: CDR1 SQVTM and CDR2 ANQGSEA. V was shortened by 4 bases and J by 4 bases, with 19 bases between the two germline ends. The J gene is TRBJ1-1, the V gene TRBV29-1; D may be TRBD1 (5 bases). Sequencing used PBMCs. The clonotype comes from a man aged 60-69 years with lung cancer. The CDR3 sequence is CSVVGQGGVRTEAFF. The CDR3, as DNA: TGCAGCGTTGTAGGACAAGGAGGGGTGCGCACTGAAGCTTTCTTT.